The clone carrying this T cell receptor (beta chain) was found many times. Antigen: not known. Reverse transcribing all isolated RNA meant expressed TCRB transcripts were sequenced. Average read counts of stem cell-like memory T cell samples were approximately 1 million. Sequenced by immunoSEQ multiplex PCR; TCRdb stores in-frame clones only, minus some. The profile shows tens of thousands of clones, roughly 31% of them singletons. These data originate in a study of beta chain features in type 1 diabetes. Study-level information: Sorted cells, approximately 110 million in number, were examined across all samples. Broader study findings: A greater similarity of naive, central memory and Treg TCRB repertoires was seen among patients than among healthy donors.

Trimming removed 1 base from V and 8 bases from J, with 8 bases in between. This CDR3 contains 12 residues. CDR1 is GTSNPN, CDR2 SVGIG, per germline (reference sequence). This receptor was identified in a woman under 30 in good health. The sample comprised stem cell memory CD4+ T cells from blood. The J gene is TRBJ2-2, the V gene TRBV30; the D gene is possibly TRBD2 (6 bases). CDR3 coding DNA: TGTGCCTGGAGTGAGCGGGTAGGGGAGCTGTTTTTT. Amino acid sequence: CAWSERVGELFF.